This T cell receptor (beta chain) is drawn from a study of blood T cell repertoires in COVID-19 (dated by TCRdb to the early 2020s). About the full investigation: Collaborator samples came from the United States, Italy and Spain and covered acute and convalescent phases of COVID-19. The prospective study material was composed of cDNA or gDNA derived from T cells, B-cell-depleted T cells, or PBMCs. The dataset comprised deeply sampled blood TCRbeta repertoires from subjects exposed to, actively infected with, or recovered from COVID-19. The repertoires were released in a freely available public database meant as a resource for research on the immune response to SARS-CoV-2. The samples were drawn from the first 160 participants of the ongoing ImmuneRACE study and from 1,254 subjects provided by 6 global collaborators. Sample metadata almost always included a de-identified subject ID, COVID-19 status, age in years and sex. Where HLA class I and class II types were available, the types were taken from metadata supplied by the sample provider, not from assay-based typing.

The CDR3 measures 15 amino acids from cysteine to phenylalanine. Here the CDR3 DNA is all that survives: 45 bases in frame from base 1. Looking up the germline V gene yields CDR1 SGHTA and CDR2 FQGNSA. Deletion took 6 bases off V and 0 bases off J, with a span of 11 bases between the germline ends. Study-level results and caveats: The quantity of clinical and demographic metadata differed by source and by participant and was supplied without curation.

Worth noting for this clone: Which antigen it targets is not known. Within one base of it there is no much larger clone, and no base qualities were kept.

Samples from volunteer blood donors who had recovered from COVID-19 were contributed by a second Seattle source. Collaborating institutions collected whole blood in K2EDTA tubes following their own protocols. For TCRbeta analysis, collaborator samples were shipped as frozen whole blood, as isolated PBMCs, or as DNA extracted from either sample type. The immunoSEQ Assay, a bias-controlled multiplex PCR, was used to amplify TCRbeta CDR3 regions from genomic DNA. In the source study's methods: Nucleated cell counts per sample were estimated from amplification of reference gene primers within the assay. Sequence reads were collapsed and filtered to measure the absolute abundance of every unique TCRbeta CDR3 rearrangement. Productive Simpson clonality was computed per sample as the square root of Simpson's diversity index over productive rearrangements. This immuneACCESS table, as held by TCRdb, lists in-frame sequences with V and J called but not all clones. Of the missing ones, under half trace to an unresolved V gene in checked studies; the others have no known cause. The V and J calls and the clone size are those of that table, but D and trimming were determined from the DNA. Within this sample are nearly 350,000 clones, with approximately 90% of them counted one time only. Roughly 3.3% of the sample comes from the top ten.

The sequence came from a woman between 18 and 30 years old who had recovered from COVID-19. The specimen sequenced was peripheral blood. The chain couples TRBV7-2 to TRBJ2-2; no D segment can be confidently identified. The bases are TGTGCCAGCAGACCCGGGTTTGCGAACACCGGGGAGCTGTTTTTT. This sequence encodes CASRPGFANTGELFF. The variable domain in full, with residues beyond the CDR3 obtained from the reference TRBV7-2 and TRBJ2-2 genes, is GAGVSQSPSNKVTEKGKDVELRCDPISGHTALYWYRQSLGQGLEFLIYFQGNSAPDKSGLPSDRFSAERTGGSVSTLTIQRTQQEDSAVYLCASRPGFANTGELFFGEGSRLTVL.